One T cell receptor (beta chain) is described in this entry. Its binding antigen is unknown. No base qualities exist here, and no much larger clone lies one base off it. The sequencer listed for this sample is Illumina HiSeq 1500. TCRdb's own reprocessing of the public reads used fastp at Q25 and MiXCR and kept productive beta chains. Merged by CDR3 protein, the rows form single entries marked with the most common genes and DNA. This sample is represented by approximately 76,000 distinct CDR3 sequences; about 24% of them were singletons. Approximately 53% of the sample goes to the ten largest clones. This specimen belongs to a study of T cell repertoires in cytomegalovirus infection (dated by TCRdb to about 2019). The study in broad terms: Recently identified HLA-C-restricted CMV epitopes, whose presentation resists viral immunomodulation, were targeted by peptide stimulations together with well-studied HLA-B-restricted epitopes. Donor HLA type was relevant to the analysis, as public TCR beta signatures indicated carriage of CMV infection together with the matching HLA type.

General conclusions and limits of the study: In both this cohort and an independent roughly 330-donor cohort, the cumulative frequency of public TCR beta family members distinguished carriers of CMV infection plus the relevant HLA type. The ex vivo response was dominated by HLA-C-restricted CMV-specific TCR beta clonotypes, which also provided the single most frequent clonotype in two of eight donors.

This specimen's treatment or condition label, interpreted: in vitro stimulation with specific CMV peptide epitopes to enrich CMV-specific T cells. The CDR3 covers 19 residues, taking in both the cysteine and the phenylalanine. Here the CDR3 DNA is all that survives: 57 bases in frame from base 1. According to the germline V gene, CDR1 reads MNHNS and CDR2 reads SASEGT. V gives up 1 base and J gives up 2 bases, and the segment between their germline ends measures 22 bases. The chain was built from TRBV6-1 and TRBJ2-3; the D gene is perhaps TRBD1 or TRBD2, each of them matching over 5 bases. The clonotype originates from a human donor in good health (CMV status not recorded). Some clones in this sample may be carry-over from other donors' samples. The sample in question was CD8+ T cells from cultured PBMCs, obtained from culture after CMV antigen stimulation. The CDR3 in this case is CASSEEVGRQGVVTDTQYF. In nucleotides, the sequence is TGTGCCAGCAGTGAAGAGGTGGGGCGCCAGGGAGTTGTCACAGATACGCAGTATTTT.